Following are 22 T cell receptor beta chains from one sample sequenced in a study of cytomegalovirus exposure and HLA in healthy donors. PCR involved 60 Vbeta and 13 Jbeta primers. TCRdb's table, derived via immunoSEQ multiplex PCR, lists solely in-frame clones and lacks some. Of roughly 160,000 clones listed, around four fifths are singletons. Sequencing input: PBMCs. The receptors come from a woman in her forties or fifties in good health and CMV-seronegative.

The chain couples TRBV19 to TRBJ1-6; 8 bases agree with TRBD1. Germline CDR1 is LNHDA and CDR2 is SQIVND (reference sequence). V was clipped by 9 bases and J by 0 bases; unmatched bases: 1. The CDR3 is made up of 14 amino acids. In DNA form, the CDR3 reads TGTGCCAGCGACAGGGGCTCCTATAATTCACCCCTCCACTTT. This sequence encodes CASDRGSYNSPLHF.

J is TRBJ1-1 and V is TRBV9; D may be TRBD1 (5 bases). Trimming left V 0 bases short and J 3 bases short, with 15 bases between. The CDR3 length is 16 residues. Germline V gene data show CDR1 as SGDLS and CDR2 as YYNGEE. This CDR3 reads CASSVGGRGTDTEAFF. DNA for the CDR3: TGTGCCAGCAGCGTAGGGGGGAGGGGTACGGACACTGAAGCTTTCTTT.

This chain uses TRBV7-8 with TRBJ1-4; D not resolved. Germline CDR1 reads SGHVS; CDR2 reads FQNEAQ. With 5 bases removed from V and 7 bases from J, the gap between germline ends came to 17 bases. The CDR3 runs to 15 residues. This CDR3 is CASSLGRERVEKLFF. The CDR3 nucleotides read TGTGCCAGCAGCCTAGGGCGGGAACGGGTTGAAAAACTGTTTTTT.

V and J are TRBV28 and TRBJ2-6; no clear D gene. V shed 5 bases and J shed 2 bases, with 7 bases lying between them. CDR1 and CDR2 (germline): MDHEN, SYDVKM. The CDR3 runs to 14 residues. This CDR3 reads CASSPSPGANVLTF. Written as DNA, the CDR3 is TGTGCCAGCAGTCCCTCTCCTGGGGCCAACGTCCTGACTTTC.

The genes are TRBV6-4 and TRBJ2-3; D is unresolved. CDR3 length: 14 amino acids. CDR1 is MRHNA and CDR2 is SNTAGT in the germline V gene. Trimming took off 4 bases at V and 0 bases at J, with 8 bases between the two ends. CDR3 protein: CASSAVASTDTQYF. As DNA, the CDR3 is TGTGCCAGCAGTGCCGTGGCCAGCACAGATACGCAGTATTTT.

The CDR3 coding sequence is TGCGCCAGCAGCCAAGATATAGCAGGGTCCTACGAGCAGTACTTC. Residues: CASSQDIAGSYEQYF. The V and J genes are TRBV4-3 and TRBJ2-7; possibly TRBD1 for D (5 bases). V shed 0 bases and J shed 1 base, with 10 bases lying between them. From germline, CDR1 is LGHNA and CDR2 YSLEER. The CDR3 extends over 15 amino acids.

The genes are TRBV11-3 and TRBJ2-7, with 9 bases fitting TRBD1. Germline CDR1 SGHNT, CDR2 YENEEA. Trimming cost V 5 bases and J 5 bases; bases outside gene matches: 10. CDR3 length equals 15 residues. The CDR3 spells CASSPPGTGFHEQYF. DNA of the CDR3: TGTGCCAGCAGCCCCCCCGGGACAGGGTTCCACGAGCAGTACTTC.

As regards this clone: The junction differs from germline at one of its ends, possibly a read error. The gene calls are TRBV30 and TRBJ2-3; the match to TRBD2 covers 10 bases. Germline CDR1 is GTSNPN and CDR2 is SVGIG (reference sequence). The CDR3 is 12 amino acids. Here the CDR3 DNA reads TGTGCCTGGACCCAAACGGCTAGCGGGGGCCATTTT. Residues: CAWTQTASGGHF.

The V and J genes are TRBV5-1 and TRBJ2-1, with TRBD2 identical over 10 bases. The CDR3 runs 18 residues. V dropped 0 bases and J dropped 7; count of bases not matched to a gene: 13. From germline, CDR1 is SGHRS and CDR2 YFSETQ. CDR3 loop: CASSLAWASGGTGNEQFF. CDR3 coding DNA: TGCGCCAGCAGCTTGGCCTGGGCTAGCGGGGGTACTGGGAATGAGCAGTTCTTC.

The J gene is TRBJ2-3, the V gene TRBV14, with TRBD1 matching 8 bases. The CDR3 is 17 residues long. Germline CDR1 and CDR2: SGHDN and FVKESK. With V trimmed by 4 bases and J by 2 bases, 11 bases remained unmatched. The CDR3: CASSPRRGTGLTDTQYF. The CDR3 nucleotides are TGTGCCAGCAGCCCCCGAAGAGGGACAGGACTCACAGATACGCAGTATTTT.

This clone appeared a single time. V is TRBV7-2 and J is TRBJ2-2, with TRBD1 as a possible D gene (5 bases). With 3 bases removed from V and 1 base from J, the gap between germline ends came to 9 bases. The germline V gene has CDR1 SGHTA and CDR2 FQGNSA. CDR3 length equals 15 residues. Here the CDR3 reads CASSLTQGNTGELFF. Written as DNA, the CDR3 is TGTGCCAGCAGCTTGACTCAGGGGAACACCGGGGAGCTGTTTTTT.

This clone showed up just a few times. The CDR3: CASSLESFVRETQYF. The DNA of the CDR3 is TGTGCCAGCAGCTTGGAGTCGTTCGTGCGGGAGACCCAGTACTTC. V is TRBV5-6 and J is TRBJ2-5; D gene unclear. Deletions cut 0 bases from V and 5 bases from J, with 14 bases between. Looked up from germline, CDR1 is SGHDT and CDR2 is YYEEEE. This CDR3 comprises 15 residues. Complete variable domain (other parts from reference TRBV5-6 and TRBJ2-5): DAGVTQSPTHLIKTRGQQVTLRCSPKSGHDTVSWYQQALGQGPQFIFQYYEEEERQRGNFPDRFSGHQFPNYSSELNVNALLLGDSALYLCASSLESFVRETQYFGPGTRLLVL.

The genes are TRBV28 and TRBJ1-4, with 9 bases fitting TRBD1. Germline V gene sequence: CDR1 MDHEN, CDR2 SYDVKM. This CDR3 region has 12 residues. The V gene end was trimmed by 4 bases and the J gene end by 10 bases; junction bases not matched to a gene: 1. For the CDR3, the DNA is TGTGCCAGCAGTTCACAGGGGGCAAAACTGTTTTTT. Its translation is CASSSQGAKLFF.

The J gene is TRBJ1-2, the V gene TRBV2; 7 nucleotides align to TRBD1. The CDR3 has 13 amino acids. V lost 5 bases, J lost 8 bases, and 8 bases stayed unmatched. The germline gives CDR1 SNHLY, CDR2 FYNNEI. CDR3 sequence (DNA): TGTGCCAGCAGTCCTGGACAGGCTTTCGGCTACACCTTC. Protein product: CASSPGQAFGYTF.

CDR3 bases: TGTGCCAGCAGAAAATCCACAACAGGGGCCTTCTACGAGCAGTACTTC. Residues: CASRKSTTGAFYEQYF. J is TRBJ2-7 and V is TRBV27; 7 bases line up with TRBD1. V was clipped by 6 bases and J by 3 bases; unmatched bases: 14. The CDR3 contains 16 residues. CDR1 is MNHEY and CDR2 is SMNVEV in the germline V gene (reference sequence).

The chain uses TRBV2 and TRBJ1-1; 8 bases agree with TRBD1. After removal of 4 bases from V and 7 bases from J, the junction contained 8 bases not matched to a gene. Germline V gives CDR1 SNHLY, CDR2 FYNNEI. CDR3 length: 14 amino acids. This chain's CDR3 is CASSASRGLGEAFF. CDR3 sequence (DNA): TGTGCCAGCAGTGCTTCCAGGGGGCTAGGTGAAGCTTTCTTT.

The gene calls are TRBV19 and TRBJ1-5; TRBD1 matches at 9 bases. The CDR3 runs 15 residues. Losses at the gene ends were 7 bases for V and 7 bases for J; bases not matched to a gene: 11. Germline CDR1 and CDR2: LNHDA and SQIVND (reference sequence). The chain's CDR3 is CASNRDREGEQPQHF. CDR3 DNA: TGTGCCAGTAATAGGGACAGGGAGGGGGAACAGCCCCAGCATTTT.

This CDR3 reads CASSLVGRDYEQFF. The CDR3 DNA is TGTGCCAGCAGCTTAGTCGGGAGGGACTATGAGCAGTTCTTC. V usage is TRBV7-2 and J usage is TRBJ2-1, with 8 positions matching TRBD2. The CDR3 spans 14 residues. Germline V CDR1 and CDR2: SGHTA, FQGNSA. V lost 1 base and J lost 8; bases outside the gene matches: 4.

V and J are TRBV19 and TRBJ2-3; 9 bases align to TRBD1. J gave up 5 bases and V 1 base, and 7 bases lay outside the gene matches. Per germline, CDR1 LNHDA and CDR2 SQIVND (reference sequence). The CDR3 contains 16 residues. In DNA form, the CDR3 reads TGTGCCAGTAGTATAGCTGAGGGACAGGGTCTAGATACGCAGTATTTT. Protein: CASSIAEGQGLDTQYF.

The V and J genes are TRBV7-2 and TRBJ2-6; a weak D match, TRBD2 (6 bases). V was clipped by 6 bases and J by 11 bases, with 14 bases between them. CDR3 length: 13 residues. The germline gives CDR1 SGHTA, CDR2 FQGNSA. CDR3 DNA: TGTGCCAGCAGTGGGGACCCGGGGGACGTCCTGACTTTC. It codes for CASSGDPGDVLTF.

The chain links TRBV7-9 to TRBJ1-2; TRBD1 might be the D (5 bases). V lost 5 bases and J 8 bases, leaving 15 bases between the germline ends. Germline CDR1 and CDR2: SEHNR and FQNEAQ (reference sequence). The CDR3 has 13 amino acids. The CDR3 DNA sequence: TGTGCCAGCAGCCTCGGGACTTTCGTGGGCTACACCTTC. As protein: CASSLGTFVGYTF. Complete variable domain (other parts from reference TRBV7-9 and TRBJ1-2): DTGVSQNPRHKITKRGQNVTFRCDPISEHNRLYWYRQTLGQGPEFLTYFQNEAQLEKSRLLSDRFSAERPKGSFSTLEIQRTEQGDSAMYLCASSLGTFVGYTFGSGTRLTVV.

This clone occurred once. The chain couples TRBV4-3 to TRBJ2-1; D is unclear. This CDR3 spans 17 amino acids. The V gene lost 0 bases and the J gene lost 4 bases, with 16 bases spanning the gap. Per the germline V gene, CDR1 is LGHNA and CDR2 is YSLEER. CDR3 amino acids: CASSQDLLERLYNEQFF. As DNA, the CDR3 is TGCGCCAGCAGCCAAGATCTTTTAGAACGGTTATACAATGAGCAGTTCTTC.